The 19 T cell receptor beta chains listed next were all sequenced from one sample in a study of blood T cells in healthy people across ages. Alongside a J-beta primer mix, a sample-barcoded 5' primer served in a second PCR lasting about 7 to 11 cycles. TCRdb called the 5' RACE reads again in MiXCR, with one record for every CDR3 protein. Here the sample spans 920,000 or so distinct CDR3 sequences, under 45% being singletons. Material for sequencing was blood. The receptors were gathered from a woman between 55 and 75 years old in good health.

V gene TRBV29-1 combines with J gene TRBJ1-1; no clear D. V was trimmed by 5 bases and J by 0 bases, leaving 4 bases between them. The CDR3 length is 11 residues. The germline CDR1 and CDR2 sequences are SQVTM and ANQGSEA. Here the CDR3 DNA reads TGCAGCGTTAGGGTGAACACTGAAGCTTTCTTT. The encoded protein is CSVRVNTEAFF.

The CDR3: CASSVDSGRAPSYNEQFF. The CDR3, as DNA: TGTGCCAGCAGCGTTGACAGCGGGAGGGCCCCCTCCTACAATGAGCAGTTCTTC. The V and J genes are TRBV9 and TRBJ2-1; 10 bases match TRBD2. CDR1 is SGDLS and CDR2 is YYNGEE in the germline V gene. The CDR3 has 18 residues. J lost 0 bases, V lost 2 bases, and 8 bases had no gene match.

V and J are TRBV27 and TRBJ2-7; a weak D match, TRBD1 (5 bases). This CDR3 region has 14 residues. With 1 base removed from V and 6 bases from J, the gap between germline ends came to 13 bases. CDR1 is MNHEY, CDR2 SMNVEV, per germline (reference sequence). The CDR3 coding sequence is TGTGCCAGCAGTTTATGGTCAGGGCCCTCCGAGCAGTACTTC. Residues: CASSLWSGPSEQYF.

The CDR3 sequence is CSAGTGRHYGYTF. The CDR3 DNA follows: TGCAGTGCGGGGACAGGCCGACACTATGGCTACACCTTC. V usage is TRBV20-1 and J usage is TRBJ1-2; 8 positions match TRBD1. This CDR3 is 13 amino acids long. Trimming cost V 6 bases and J 3 bases; bases outside gene matches: 6. Per the germline V gene, CDR1 is DFQATT and CDR2 is SNEGSKA (reference sequence).

Only a few counts were recorded for this clonotype. The chain uses TRBV29-1 and TRBJ1-2; 10 bases fit TRBD1. The CDR3 has 14 amino acids. V gave up 4 bases and J gave up 8 bases; unmatched junction bases: 10. Germline loops: CDR1 SQVTM, CDR2 ANQGSEA. The CDR3, as DNA: TGCAGCGTTGGACTGGACAGGGGGAGAAGGGGCTACACCTTC. It yields the protein CSVGLDRGRRGYTF.

This chain links TRBV5-1 with TRBJ2-1; the match to TRBD2 covers 7 bases. This CDR3 spans 21 amino acids. Germline V CDR1 and CDR2: SGHRS, YFSETQ. Unmatched junction bases numbered 23, after V lost 0 bases and J lost 5 bases. This CDR3 reads CASSLAVGPHLTGGEDNEQFF. CDR3 DNA: TGCGCCAGCAGCTTGGCCGTGGGCCCCCATTTGACGGGAGGAGAAGACAATGAGCAGTTCTTC.

The chain has TRBV27 and TRBJ2-1; TRBD1 or TRBD2 may be the D gene (5 bases each). The CDR3 is 14 amino acids. The V and J ends lost 6 bases and 7 bases respectively, with 16 bases between them. Germline V CDR1 and CDR2: MNHEY, SMNVEV (reference sequence). DNA for the CDR3: TGTGCCAGCAGGAAACCGGGACCCTCAAATGAGCAGTTCTTC. Its protein is CASRKPGPSNEQFF.

J is TRBJ1-2 and V is TRBV29-1; 11 nucleotides agree with TRBD1. With 6 bases clipped from V and 4 bases from J, the junction kept 13 bases outside the gene matches. The CDR3 length is 16 residues. Germline assignment: CDR1 SQVTM and CDR2 ANQGSEA. The CDR3 here is CSVARDRGRKGYGYTF. The DNA of the CDR3 is TGCAGCGTCGCCCGGGACAGGGGGAGGAAGGGCTATGGCTACACCTTC.

The chain has TRBV19 and TRBJ2-4; D might be TRBD2 (5 bases). Looked up from germline, CDR1 is LNHDA and CDR2 is SQIVND (reference sequence). There are 14 residues in the CDR3. The V and J ends lost 11 bases and 4 bases respectively, with 18 bases between them. The CDR3 is CACSREFIKNIQYF. In nucleotides, the CDR3 is TGTGCCTGCTCGAGGGAGTTTATTAAAAACATTCAGTACTTC.

The chain joins TRBV6-5 to TRBJ2-7; TRBD1 agrees at 8 bases. V was pared by 0 bases and J by 2 bases, with 6 bases of the junction left unmatched. The CDR3 length is 16 residues. Per the germline V gene, CDR1 is MNHEY and CDR2 is SVGAGI. CDR3 DNA: TGTGCCAGCAGTTACTCGACAGGGACAGGAGCCTACGAGCAGTACTTC. Amino acids: CASSYSTGTGAYEQYF.

Only a few counts were recorded for this clonotype. The CDR3 loop reads CSVEDRPPYGYTF. CDR3 in DNA: TGCAGCGTTGAGGACAGGCCACCCTATGGCTACACCTTC. The V gene is TRBV29-1, the J gene TRBJ1-2; 7 bases agree with TRBD1. V trimming: 3 bases; J trimming: 4 bases; junction bases outside the gene matches: 5. The germline V gene has CDR1 SQVTM and CDR2 ANQGSEA. The CDR3 has 13 residues.

The table lists this clonotype with many counts. This chain uses TRBV20-1 with TRBJ2-1, with no clear D. Germline-derived CDR1 and CDR2 are DFQATT and SNEGSKA (reference sequence). The CDR3 covers 14 residues. In DNA form, the CDR3 reads TGCAGCACTTCGGTGCGGAACTCATGGGATGAGCAGTTCTTC. Translating it yields CSTSVRNSWDEQFF.

This chain links TRBV11-2 with TRBJ2-1; TRBD2 matches at 8 bases. J was trimmed by 2 bases and V by 5 bases; bases with no gene match: 5. This CDR3 contains 15 residues. Germline lookup yields CDR1 SGHAT and CDR2 FQNNGV. The CDR3 DNA reads TGTGCCAGCAGCCCACCGGGACTAGCCTACAATGAGCAGTTCTTC. Its translation is CASSPPGLAYNEQFF.

The V call is TRBV20-1, the J call TRBJ2-3, with 14 nucleotides matching TRBD2. Germline V gene data show CDR1 as DFQATT and CDR2 as SNEGSKA (reference sequence). The ends lost 5 bases at V and 6 bases at J; junction bases unmatched: 7. The CDR3 totals 15 residues. The CDR3 sequence is CSAPKGLAGADTQYF. In nucleotides, the CDR3 is TGCAGTGCTCCTAAGGGACTAGCGGGAGCCGATACGCAGTATTTT.

The chain couples TRBV20-1 to TRBJ1-2, with 8 bases fitting TRBD1. CDR3 length: 12 amino acids. Trimming removed 5 bases from V and 8 bases from J; junction bases left unmatched: 7. The V gene's germline CDR1 is DFQATT and CDR2 SNEGSKA (reference sequence). The CDR3: CSAGRRGLGYTF. In DNA form, the CDR3 reads TGCAGTGCTGGGCGCAGGGGGCTCGGCTACACCTTC.

The chain joins TRBV12-3 or TRBV12-4 to TRBJ2-1; the D gene is possibly TRBD1 (6 bases). The V end lost 3 bases, the J end lost 7 bases, and 13 bases lay between the germline ends. The CDR3 is 14 amino acids. The chain's CDR3 is CASSFVRGGNEQFF. CDR3 DNA: TGTGCCAGCAGTTTTGTCAGGGGTGGTAATGAGCAGTTCTTC.

V and J are TRBV27 and TRBJ1-2; TRBD1 might be the D (6 bases). CDR1 is MNHEY, CDR2 SMNVEV, per germline (reference sequence). The CDR3 is 14 residues long. Trimming removed 10 bases from V and 1 base from J, with 16 bases in between. The DNA for the CDR3 is TGTGCCAAAAATGGGGCAGGGGATAACTATGGCTACACCTTC. The encoded protein is CAKNGAGDNYGYTF.

CDR3 nucleotides: TGTGCTAGTGGCTCCCATCAAGATACGCAGTATTTT. The encoded protein is CASGSHQDTQYF. This chain joins TRBV12-5 and TRBJ2-3; D remains ambiguous. The germline CDR1 and CDR2 sequences are LGHNT and FRNRAP. With 6 bases removed from V and 5 bases from J, the gap between germline ends came to 9 bases. This CDR3 has 12 residues.

The chain is built from TRBV5-5 and TRBJ1-5, with D unresolved. The CDR3 is 13 residues long. Germline V gene lookup returns CDR1 SGHKS and CDR2 YYEKEE (reference sequence). The V end lost 3 bases, the J end lost 6 bases, and 10 bases lay between the germline ends. In DNA form, the CDR3 reads TGTGCCAGCAGCTCCTTCCTGGGTCAGCCCCAGCATTTT. As protein: CASSSFLGQPQHF.